This TCR beta chain was recorded in a study of T cells in localized non-small cell lung cancer. The table came from immunoSEQ multiplex PCR; TCRdb's copy has only in-frame clones and leaves some out. The data hold fewer than 950 clones, with 20% to 25% observed a single time. This clone was counted between two and nine times. Its antigen is still unknown. General study findings and limits: Investigators sequenced only a single tumor region, leaving heterogeneity possible. Uninvolved adjacent lung had more T cell clonality than any other tissue, topping tumor. Longer overall survival accompanied higher blood T cell density. Appearing in adjacent lung were a median about 59 of the top 100 tumor clones.

Trimming removed 0 bases at V and 9 bases at J, with 12 bases between. CDR3 length: 14 amino acids. The germline V gene has CDR1 LNHNV and CDR2 YYDKDF (reference sequence). The chain employs TRBV15 and TRBJ2-4, with D perhaps TRBD2 (5 bases). This sample comprised normal lung tissue next to the tumor, obtained before any cancer treatment. The receptor was derived from a man aged 35 to 70 with stage II lung adenocarcinoma. This chain's CDR3 is CATSRESGVPIQYF. The DNA of the CDR3 is TGTGCCACCAGCAGAGAGTCCGGGGTCCCCATTCAGTACTTC.